These 12 T cell receptor beta chains came from one sample sequenced in a study of blood T cell repertoires in COVID-19. This table comes from immunoSEQ multiplex PCR, and its TCRdb copy is limited to in-frame clones, with some not included. The table shows approximately 400,000 clones, with around 89% occurring only once. Specimen: PBMCs or T cells enriched from blood (not recorded which). These receptors all come from a woman between 18 and 29 years old who had recovered from COVID-19.

The J gene is TRBJ1-5, the V gene TRBV7-8; D may be TRBD1 (6 bases). This CDR3 comprises 16 residues. Trimming left V 4 bases short and J 0 bases short, with 13 bases between. Germline V gene lookup returns CDR1 SGHVS and CDR2 FQNEAQ. CDR3: CASSSQGLYSNQPQHF. The CDR3 DNA reads TGTGCCAGCAGCTCGCAGGGGCTATATAGCAATCAGCCCCAGCATTTT.

The rearrangement links TRBV28 to TRBJ1-2, with D tentatively TRBD1 (6 bases). V lost 6 bases and J 4 bases, leaving 15 bases between the germline ends. Germline assignment: CDR1 MDHEN and CDR2 SYDVKM. This CDR3 has 14 amino acids. This chain's CDR3 is CASRPDRPSYGYTF. The CDR3, as DNA: TGTGCCAGCAGACCTGACAGGCCCTCCTATGGCTACACCTTC.

This rearrangement joins TRBV7-9 to TRBJ1-4, with 10 bases that match TRBD1. The CDR3 is made up of 15 amino acids. Per the germline V gene, CDR1 is SEHNR and CDR2 is FQNEAQ (reference sequence). The J segment lost 7 bases and the V segment lost 1 base, leaving 3 bases of the junction unmatched. CDR3 region: CASSLVWDRGEKLFF. The CDR3 DNA reads as TGTGCCAGCAGCTTAGTATGGGACAGGGGTGAAAAACTGTTTTTT.

This clone was detected only once. The chain is built from TRBV19 and TRBJ2-2; perhaps TRBD2 as D (5 bases). This CDR3 comprises 13 residues. Trimming shortened V by 5 bases and J by 3 bases, and 7 bases separated the two germline ends. Germline V lookup: CDR1 LNHDA, CDR2 SQIVND (reference sequence). CDR3 bases: TGTGCCAGTAGTGGGAGATACACCGGGGAGCTGTTTTTT. Its translation: CASSGRYTGELFF.

The chain recombines TRBV7-8 with TRBJ1-6, with D possibly TRBD1 on 6 matching bases. CDR3 length: 15 amino acids. Trimming shortened V by 5 bases and J by 4 bases, and 12 bases separated the two germline ends. The germline V gene has CDR1 SGHVS and CDR2 FQNEAQ. The CDR3 loop reads CASSPGQSYNSPLHF. CDR3 nucleotides: TGTGCCAGCAGCCCCGGACAGTCTTATAATTCACCCCTCCACTTT.

V gene TRBV2 combines with J gene TRBJ2-5, with D maybe TRBD1 (6 bases). V lost 2 bases and J lost 3, with 7 bases in between. Germline V gene lookup returns CDR1 SNHLY and CDR2 FYNNEI. The CDR3 length is 13 residues. As DNA, the CDR3 is TGTGCCAGCAGTGAAAACAGGGAAGAGACCCAGTACTTC. As protein: CASSENREETQYF.

The chain couples TRBV11-2 to TRBJ1-1, with D unresolved. Germline V lookup: CDR1 SGHAT, CDR2 FQNNGV. This CDR3 is 12 amino acids long. V was pared by 3 bases and J by 7 bases, with 9 bases between. CDR3 region: CASSLWRNEAFF. CDR3 sequence (DNA): TGTGCCAGCAGCTTGTGGCGGAATGAAGCTTTCTTT. Together with reference TRBV11-2 and TRBJ1-1, the CDR3 gives the full variable domain: EAGVAQSPRYKIIEKRQSVAFWCNPISGHATLYWYQQILGQGPKLLIQFQNNGVVDDSQLPKDRFSAERLKGVDSTLKIQPAKLEDSAVYLCASSLWRNEAFFGQGTRLTVV.

This CDR3 reads CAWSEDRGWYGYTF. The CDR3 coding sequence is TGTGCCTGGAGCGAGGACAGGGGTTGGTATGGCTACACCTTC. J is TRBJ1-2 and V is TRBV30, with 9 bases fitting TRBD1. CDR1 GTSNPN and CDR2 SVGIG come from the germline V gene (reference sequence). This CDR3 has 14 residues. Germline trimming cut 3 bases from V and 5 bases from J; bases unmatched to any gene: 7.

This chain joins TRBV5-5 and TRBJ2-1; 9 bases are a match to TRBD1. Germline V gives CDR1 SGHKS, CDR2 YYEKEE (reference sequence). With V trimmed by 2 bases and J by 7 bases, 7 bases remained unmatched. This CDR3 is 15 amino acids long. In nucleotides, the CDR3 is TGTGCCAGCAGCTTCTCCGGGACAGGGAAAAATGAGCAGTTCTTC. Its protein product is CASSFSGTGKNEQFF.

The chain combines TRBV4-3 with TRBJ1-6; 8 bases are shared with TRBD1. Germline trimming cut 0 bases from V and 4 bases from J; bases unmatched to any gene: 2. The length of the CDR3 is 16 residues. Germline CDR1 LGHNA, CDR2 YSLEER. The chain's CDR3 is CASSQEDRAYNSPLHF. Written as DNA, the CDR3 is TGCGCCAGCAGCCAAGAGGACAGGGCGTATAATTCACCCCTCCACTTT.

The rearrangement joins TRBV2 to TRBJ2-7, with D possibly matching TRBD1 (5 bases). Deletions cut 3 bases from V and 7 bases from J, with 25 bases between. The CDR3 runs to 17 residues. The germline CDR1 and CDR2 sequences are SNHLY and FYNNEI. The CDR3 loop is CASSDPLQDPDTEEQYF. In DNA, the CDR3 is TGTGCCAGCAGTGATCCTTTACAGGACCCCGATACGGAAGAGCAGTACTTC.

The chain carries TRBV11-2 and TRBJ2-1; 9 bases are shared with TRBD1. This CDR3 is built from 16 residues. With V trimmed by 4 bases and J by 3 bases, 7 bases remained unmatched. Germline V lookup: CDR1 SGHAT, CDR2 FQNNGV. The DNA for the CDR3 is TGTGCCAGCAGCTCCGGGGACAGGGTGAGCTACAATGAGCAGTTCTTC. Protein product: CASSSGDRVSYNEQFF.